The 28 T cell receptor beta chains in this list originate from one sample, sequenced in a study of T-cell reconstitution after alpha-beta-depleted transplantation in children. TCRbeta library construction was performed incorporating unique molecular identifiers. One entry per CDR3 protein results from TCRdb running MiXCR on the PCR reads. The sample carries 350,000 to 400,000 distinct CDR3 sequences, 13% recorded once. Sequences were derived from PBMCs, sampled from the stem cell graft. Every receptor here comes from a human donor who donated a stem cell graft to a child with Fanconi anemia.

DNA for the CDR3: TGCAGTGCTGCATTGGGACAGGGATTGGTAGACGAGCAGTACTTC. Protein sequence: CSAALGQGLVDEQYF. The chain is built from TRBV20-1 and TRBJ2-7; 9 bases are a match to TRBD1. CDR1 is DFQATT and CDR2 is SNEGSKA in the germline V gene (reference sequence). This CDR3 has 15 residues. Germline trimming cut 5 bases from V and 5 bases from J; bases unmatched to any gene: 13.

This clonotype has more than one count but fewer than ten. The chain has TRBV12-3 or TRBV12-4 and TRBJ1-5, with D perhaps TRBD1 (6 bases). Trimming removed 6 bases at V and 3 bases at J, with 9 bases between. The CDR3 sequence is 13 residues long. The DNA of the CDR3 is TGTGCCAGCAGAAGACAGGACAATCAGCCCCAGCATTTT. This sequence encodes CASRRQDNQPQHF.

The chain has TRBV10-3 and TRBJ2-3; 10 positions match TRBD2. Trimming at V came to 0 bases and at J to 2 bases, leaving 5 bases not matched to a gene. Per the germline V gene, CDR1 is ENHRY and CDR2 is SYGVKD. This CDR3 spans 17 amino acids. CDR3 in DNA: TGTGCCATCAGTGAGTCGTCTAGCGGGGGACTCACAGATACGCAGTATTTT. The encoded protein is CAISESSSGGLTDTQYF.

The chain combines TRBV5-1 with TRBJ2-2; no firm D call. Germline-derived CDR1 and CDR2 are SGHRS and YFSETQ. This CDR3 is built from 16 residues. V was cut by 3 bases and J by 3 bases, with 15 bases left in between. CDR3 sequence: CASSSGTGRYTGELFF. CDR3 bases: TGCGCCAGCAGCTCCGGTACCGGACGTTACACCGGGGAGCTGTTTTTT.

This clonotype was recorded a few times. The chain carries TRBV18 and TRBJ2-3; D is possibly TRBD2 (5 bases). Germline CDR1 and CDR2: KGHSH and LQKENI. The V end was cut by 3 bases, the J end by 4 bases, with 11 bases between. The CDR3 has 14 residues. Here the CDR3 reads CASSPGSRADTQYF. Here the CDR3 DNA reads TGTGCCAGCTCACCGGGCTCGAGGGCAGATACGCAGTATTTT.

This chain uses TRBV27 with TRBJ2-1, with D possibly being TRBD2 (5 bases). Trimming removed 3 bases from V and 7 bases from J, with 10 bases in between. The CDR3 extends over 13 amino acids. Germline V CDR1 and CDR2: MNHEY, SMNVEV (reference sequence). This CDR3 is CASSFGPGNEQFF. The CDR3 region has the DNA TGTGCCAGCAGTTTTGGTCCGGGAAATGAGCAGTTCTTC.

V and J are TRBV28 and TRBJ1-1; TRBD1 agrees at 7 bases. The CDR3 is 16 residues long. The germline CDR1 and CDR2 sequences are MDHEN and SYDVKM. V gave up 8 bases and J gave up 2 bases; unmatched junction bases: 14. Here the CDR3 DNA reads TGTGCCAGCCGTTCCGTTGGGACAGTGACAAACACTGAAGCTTTCTTT. Its protein is CASRSVGTVTNTEAFF.

This clonotype was observed a few times. The J gene is TRBJ1-2, the V gene TRBV4-2; no clear D gene. The germline CDR1 and CDR2 sequences are LGHNA and YNFKEQ. V lost 0 bases and J 4 bases, leaving 12 bases between the germline ends. The CDR3 length is 15 residues. CDR3 sequence (DNA): TGTGCCAGCAGCCAAGATCCGGGTGGTAGCTATGGCTACACCTTC. It translates to CASSQDPGGSYGYTF.

This clonotype was counted a few times. The V gene is TRBV6-5, the J gene TRBJ1-6; D is perhaps TRBD1 (5 bases). V shed 6 bases and J shed 7 bases, with 19 bases lying between them. The CDR3 sequence is 16 residues long. Germline V lookup: CDR1 MNHEY, CDR2 SVGAGI. This chain's CDR3 is CASSLTGGGENSPLHF. The CDR3 region has the DNA TGTGCCAGCAGCCTTACCGGGGGAGGTGAGAATTCACCCCTCCACTTT.

This clonotype was found a few times. The chain joins TRBV5-1 to TRBJ2-3, with D unresolved. The length of the CDR3 is 14 residues. CDR1 and CDR2 (germline): SGHRS, YFSETQ. Trimming shortened V by 3 bases and J by 4 bases, and 12 bases separated the two germline ends. DNA for the CDR3: TGCGCCAGCAGCTCGGGCCCACCCCCAGATACGCAGTATTTT. It yields the protein CASSSGPPPDTQYF. The full variable domain, in which reference TRBV5-1 and TRBJ2-3 provide the parts outside the CDR3, is KAGVTQTPRYLIKTRGQQVTLSCSPISGHRSVSWYQQTPGQGLQFLFEYFSETQRNKGNFPGRFSGRQFSNSRSEMNVSTLELGDSALYLCASSSGPPPDTQYFGPGTRLTVL.

This clonotype was detected ten times or more. The chain has TRBV28 and TRBJ2-2; D unclear. This CDR3 contains 13 residues. Trimming shortened V by 6 bases and J by 4 bases, and 9 bases separated the two germline ends. Germline assignment: CDR1 MDHEN and CDR2 SYDVKM. CDR3 region: CASSRTATGELFF. The DNA for the CDR3 is TGTGCCAGCAGCAGGACCGCCACCGGGGAGCTGTTTTTT.

This clonotype was counted a few times. The gene calls are TRBV7-2 and TRBJ1-1; a weak D match, TRBD1 (5 bases). Trimming removed 3 bases at V and 1 base at J, with 12 bases between. The germline CDR1 and CDR2 sequences are SGHTA and FQGNSA. The CDR3 is 15 amino acids. CDR3 residues: CASSFQGGRNTEAFF. CDR3 DNA sequence: TGTGCCAGCAGCTTTCAGGGCGGGCGGAACACTGAAGCTTTCTTT.

A few counts support this clonotype. DNA for the CDR3: TGCGCCAGCAGCAGCGGGACAGGGCATACTAACTATGGCTACACCTTC. Translation: CASSSGTGHTNYGYTF. The genes are TRBV5-1 and TRBJ1-2; 9 bases are shared with TRBD1. In germline, CDR1 is SGHRS, CDR2 YFSETQ. The CDR3 has 16 amino acids. V gave up 4 bases and J gave up 0 bases; unmatched junction bases: 7.

This clonotype was seen ten or more times. This sequence joins TRBV11-2 and TRBJ2-7; a possible D gene is TRBD1 (5 bases). V was clipped by 3 bases and J by 1 base, with 13 bases between them. From germline, CDR1 is SGHAT and CDR2 FQNNGV. The CDR3 is 15 amino acids. The CDR3 is CASSLITGSSYEQYF. The CDR3 coding sequence is TGTGCCAGCAGCTTGATAACAGGTTCTTCCTACGAGCAGTACTTC. The whole variable domain, filled in from reference TRBV11-2 and TRBJ2-7, reads EAGVAQSPRYKIIEKRQSVAFWCNPISGHATLYWYQQILGQGPKLLIQFQNNGVVDDSQLPKDRFSAERLKGVDSTLKIQPAKLEDSAVYLCASSLITGSSYEQYFGPGTRLTVT.

The chain combines TRBV20-1 with TRBJ2-1; D might be TRBD1 (5 bases). The germline V and J ends were trimmed by 4 bases and 8 bases, with 12 bases remaining between them. CDR1 and CDR2 (germline): DFQATT, SNEGSKA (reference sequence). The CDR3 runs to 12 residues. The CDR3 nucleotides read TGCAGTGCTACCCTTAGGGGCGATGAGCAGTTCTTC. This encodes CSATLRGDEQFF.

This chain uses TRBV6-1 with TRBJ2-4; tentative D call: TRBD1 (5 bases). Germline V gene sequence: CDR1 MNHNS, CDR2 SASEGT. Trimming cost V 0 bases and J 8 bases, with 17 bases left between them. This CDR3 contains 16 residues. CDR3 protein: CASSEAGFRVMDIQYF. The CDR3 DNA reads as TGTGCCAGCAGTGAAGCGGGCTTCAGGGTTATGGACATTCAGTACTTC.

The chain combines TRBV12-3 or TRBV12-4 with TRBJ2-1; D perhaps matches TRBD2 (6 bases). The length of the CDR3 is 15 residues. Trimming took off 6 bases at V and 5 bases at J, with 17 bases between the two ends. The CDR3 DNA reads as TGTGCCAGCAGCCAACGGGGGAGACCCAACAATGAGCAGTTCTTC. Its protein product is CASSQRGRPNNEQFF.

CDR3 amino acids: CAISESGTAAFF. CDR3 coding DNA: TGTGCCATCAGTGAGTCTGGGACAGCCGCTTTCTTT. The J gene is TRBJ1-1, the V gene TRBV10-3; 7 bases match TRBD1. The CDR3 totals 12 residues. The germline gives CDR1 ENHRY, CDR2 SYGVKD. Losses at the gene ends were 0 bases for V and 11 bases for J; bases not matched to a gene: 3.

This clonotype was seen a few times. V and J are TRBV6-6 and TRBJ1-4; no reliable D call. This CDR3 contains 13 residues. Germline CDR1 and CDR2: MNHNY and SVGAGI (reference sequence). The V gene lost 7 bases and the J gene lost 8 bases, with 14 bases spanning the gap. This CDR3 is CASNVRFREKLFF. As DNA, the CDR3 is TGTGCCAGCAATGTACGATTCCGGGAAAAACTGTTTTTT.

The rearrangement joins TRBV11-2 to TRBJ2-3; TRBD1 is a possible D gene (7 bases). The V gene's germline CDR1 is SGHAT and CDR2 FQNNGV. The CDR3 is made up of 15 amino acids. V lost 3 bases to trimming and J lost 3 bases, with 13 bases between them. The CDR3 region is CASSFQGGGTDTQYF. The CDR3 DNA reads as TGTGCCAGCAGCTTTCAGGGGGGCGGGACAGATACGCAGTATTTT.

This clonotype was seen a few times. The chain joins TRBV20-1 to TRBJ1-5, with unresolved D. In germline, CDR1 is DFQATT, CDR2 SNEGSKA (reference sequence). V was pared by 3 bases and J by 3 bases, with 15 bases between. This CDR3 has 15 residues. Here the CDR3 reads CSASLGGLFNQPQHF. The CDR3 nucleotides are TGCAGTGCTAGTCTGGGAGGACTTTTCAATCAGCCCCAGCATTTT.

The chain recombines TRBV4-3 with TRBJ1-2; 7 bases are shared with TRBD1. Germline loops: CDR1 LGHNA, CDR2 YSLEER. The J segment lost 12 bases and the V segment lost 0 bases, leaving 10 bases of the junction unmatched. CDR3 length: 14 amino acids. Here the CDR3 reads CASSQDRTGSTNTF. CDR3 DNA: TGCGCCAGCAGCCAAGATAGGACAGGATCGACTAACACCTTC.

The chain links TRBV4-3 to TRBJ1-5; D is ambiguous. The V gene lost 0 bases and the J gene lost 9 bases, with 9 bases spanning the gap. CDR3 length equals 13 residues. Looked up from germline, CDR1 is LGHNA and CDR2 is YSLEER. The CDR3 spells CASSQDTFGPQHF. The DNA of the CDR3 is TGCGCCAGCAGCCAAGATACGTTCGGGCCCCAGCATTTT.

This clonotype was recorded a few times. The gene calls are TRBV3-1 and TRBJ2-3, with D perhaps assigned TRBD1 or TRBD2 (6 bases each). V shed 4 bases and J shed 5 bases, with 19 bases lying between them. The CDR3 extends over 16 amino acids. CDR1 is LGHDT, CDR2 YNNKEL, per germline (reference sequence). CDR3 sequence: CASSPGREGGKDTQYF. The CDR3 DNA reads as TGTGCCAGCAGCCCAGGCCGTGAGGGGGGCAAAGATACGCAGTATTTT.

The rearrangement links TRBV10-1 to TRBJ1-1; D remains unclear. The ends were cut back, 0 bases at V and 10 bases at J, with 9 bases in the middle. This CDR3 is 12 amino acids long. CDR1 and CDR2 from the germline V gene are WNHNN and SYGVQD (reference sequence). The CDR3, as DNA: TGCGCCAGCAGTGAGTCGGACCTTGGAGCTTTCTTT. This encodes CASSESDLGAFF.

This chain uses TRBV5-1 with TRBJ2-3; TRBD1 or TRBD2 may be the D gene (6 bases each). This CDR3 comprises 17 residues. V dropped 4 bases and J dropped 7 bases, with 25 bases sitting between them. CDR1 SGHRS and CDR2 YFSETQ come from the germline V gene. CDR3 loop: CASSLRSGAPGMYTQYF. Written as DNA, the CDR3 is TGCGCCAGCAGCCTAAGATCGGGGGCGCCCGGAATGTATACGCAGTATTTT. The entire variable domain, with the rest obtained from reference TRBV5-1 and TRBJ2-3, is as follows: KAGVTQTPRYLIKTRGQQVTLSCSPISGHRSVSWYQQTPGQGLQFLFEYFSETQRNKGNFPGRFSGRQFSNSRSEMNVSTLELGDSALYLCASSLRSGAPGMYTQYFGPGTRLTVL.

Only a few counts were recorded for this clonotype. The rearrangement links TRBV10-3 to TRBJ2-2; D gene uncertain. Trimming took off 6 bases at V and 4 bases at J, with 21 bases between the two ends. The CDR3 loop spans 17 amino acids. Per germline, CDR1 ENHRY and CDR2 SYGVKD. The CDR3 loop is CAIRCNDEGRSTGELFF. The CDR3 DNA reads TGTGCCATCAGGTGCAACGACGAAGGAAGGTCCACCGGGGAGCTGTTTTTT.

This clonotype was counted many times. The rearrangement joins TRBV11-2 to TRBJ2-5; possibly TRBD1 for D (6 bases). Trimming took off 6 bases at V and 2 bases at J, with 10 bases between the two ends. Per the germline V gene, CDR1 is SGHAT and CDR2 is FQNNGV. The CDR3 has 13 amino acids. In DNA form, the CDR3 reads TGTGCCAGCAGGGACAGCCTACAAGAGACCCAGTACTTC. Protein product: CASRDSLQETQYF.